This TCR beta chain was profiled in a study of T cells in localized non-small cell lung cancer. With 7 bases removed from V and 6 bases from J, the gap between germline ends came to 25 bases. CDR1 is SGHTS, CDR2 YDEGEE, per germline. The CDR3 contains 16 residues. Concerning this clone itself: Antigen: not known.

Study outcomes and limitations: Heterogeneity is still possible, as just one tumor region was sequenced. When the top 100 tumor clones were examined, a median roughly 62 of them also appeared in the adjacent lung, which was paired and uninvolved. Exceeding tumor, uninvolved adjacent lung had the highest T cell clonality. A higher density of T cells in blood coincided with extended overall survival.

Sequencing used immunoSEQ multiplex PCR; TCRdb keeps in-frame clones, though not all of them. The sample gives tens of thousands of clones, about nine tenths of which show up once; over 12% is in the top ten. The TCR was taken from a man aged 40-75 years with stage I squamous cell lung carcinoma. Sequenced material: peripheral blood, taken before any cancer treatment. The genes are TRBV5-8 and TRBJ2-5, with D perhaps assigned TRBD1 or TRBD2 (8 bases each). CDR3 amino acids: CASVDRGLGRDKTQYF. The DNA of the CDR3 is TGTGCCAGCGTTGACAGGGGACTAGGTCGGGACAAGACCCAGTACTTC.